The 13 T cell receptor beta chains below come from one sample, sequenced in a study of blood T cell repertoires in COVID-19. Assay used: immunoSEQ multiplex PCR; TCRdb lists only in-frame clones, some missing. The sample holds nearly 95,000 clones, 75% to 90% seen once. The sample was peripheral blood. These receptors were collected from a human donor with active COVID-19. The donor label of this sample is uncertain.

The V gene is TRBV4-2, the J gene TRBJ2-5; TRBD2 matches 12 bases. V shed 1 base, J shed 5 bases, and the junction held 2 bases outside the gene matches. The CDR3 is 15 residues long. The germline V gene encodes CDR1 LGHNA and CDR2 YNFKEQ. The chain's CDR3 is CASSQGGTSGETQYF. In DNA form, the CDR3 reads TGTGCCAGCAGCCAAGGAGGGACTAGCGGGGAGACCCAGTACTTC.

This clone is a singleton in its sample. The chain has TRBV28 and TRBJ2-7; 9 bases map to TRBD1. This CDR3 has 15 amino acids. The V gene end was trimmed by 3 bases and the J gene end by 1 base; junction bases not matched to a gene: 4. Germline V CDR1 and CDR2: MDHEN, SYDVKM. CDR3: CASSLWGTGSYEQYF. The DNA of the CDR3 is TGTGCCAGCAGTTTGTGGGGGACAGGGTCCTACGAGCAGTACTTC.

V and J are TRBV12-3 or TRBV12-4 and TRBJ2-1; 10 bases fit TRBD2. Trimming took 5 bases from V and 9 from J; bases not matched to a gene: 1. This CDR3 has 12 residues. CDR3 sequence: CASSPSGGEQFF. Here the CDR3 DNA reads TGTGCCAGCAGTCCTAGCGGGGGTGAGCAGTTCTTC.

The chain joins TRBV18 to TRBJ1-2; 8 bases fit TRBD1. Trimming removed 3 bases from V and 4 bases from J; junction bases left unmatched: 7. The CDR3 is 15 amino acids. The germline V gene has CDR1 KGHSH and CDR2 LQKENI. DNA for the CDR3: TGTGCCAGCTCACCGGACAGGGAATGGGGCTATGGCTACACCTTC. Protein: CASSPDREWGYGYTF.

The table lists this clone with a few counts. This chain joins TRBV25-1 and TRBJ2-2; 10 bases fit TRBD1. The CDR3 sequence is 17 residues long. Looked up from germline, CDR1 is MGHDK and CDR2 is SYGVNS. V lost 8 bases, J lost 4 bases, and 13 bases stayed unmatched. The CDR3 DNA reads TGTGCCAGCCGAAAATCGACAGGGGGCGGTGGCACCGGGGAGCTGTTTTTT. Amino acids: CASRKSTGGGGTGELFF.

This chain links TRBV19 with TRBJ2-7; 7 bases fit TRBD1. The ends lost 8 bases at V and 3 bases at J; junction bases unmatched: 7. Per germline, CDR1 LNHDA and CDR2 SQIVND (reference sequence). This CDR3 region has 13 residues. The CDR3 reads CASAPTGHYEQYF. In DNA form, the CDR3 reads TGTGCCAGTGCACCGACAGGGCACTACGAGCAGTACTTC.

This clone was found a few times. This chain uses TRBV5-4 with TRBJ1-2, with D possibly TRBD1 on 6 matching bases. The V gene lost 3 bases and the J gene lost 6 bases, with 12 bases spanning the gap. This CDR3 spans 13 amino acids. Germline V gives CDR1 SGHNT, CDR2 YYREEE (reference sequence). As DNA, the CDR3 is TGTGCCAGCAGCTCCGTGGGGGCGAATGGCTACACCTTC. The encoded protein is CASSSVGANGYTF.

J is TRBJ1-4 and V is TRBV7-2; 7 bases line up with TRBD1. The CDR3 contains 15 residues. Germline V gene data show CDR1 as SGHTA and CDR2 as FQGNSA. J lost 8 bases, V lost 1 base, and 7 bases had no gene match. DNA for the CDR3: TGTGCCAGCAGCTTAGGTCAAGGGGGCGGAGAAAAACTGTTTTTT. Translation gives CASSLGQGGGEKLFF.

The J gene is TRBJ2-3, the V gene TRBV20-1; no firm D call. There are 10 residues in the CDR3. V lost 6 bases to trimming and J lost 2 bases, with 3 bases between them. The germline V gene encodes CDR1 DFQATT and CDR2 SNEGSKA (reference sequence). CDR3 nucleotides: TGCAGTGCCTTCACAGATACGCAGTATTTT. Its translation: CSAFTDTQYF.

This clone was seen just once. V and J are TRBV27 and TRBJ2-5; TRBD1 aligns across 7 bases. This CDR3 contains 14 residues. J lost 7 bases, V lost 5 bases, and 10 bases had no gene match. Germline V lookup: CDR1 MNHEY, CDR2 SMNVEV (reference sequence). CDR3 coding DNA: TGTGCCAGCAGTCTGACAGGGTTACAACGGACCCAGTACTTC. Translated: CASSLTGLQRTQYF.

V gene TRBV7-2 combines with J gene TRBJ2-1, with TRBD2 matching 10 bases. The CDR3 covers 15 residues. Per the germline V gene, CDR1 is SGHTA and CDR2 is FQGNSA. V lost 4 bases, J lost 4 bases, and 4 bases stayed unmatched. As DNA, the CDR3 is TGTGCCAGCAGCTCTAGCGGGGGAGGTTACAATGAGCAGTTCTTC. It encodes CASSSSGGGYNEQFF.

The V call is TRBV28, the J call TRBJ2-7; 7 nucleotides align to TRBD2. CDR1 is MDHEN, CDR2 SYDVKM, per germline. This CDR3 spans 13 amino acids. The V segment lost 6 bases and the J segment 9 bases; nucleotides outside the gene matches: 11. This chain's CDR3 is CASRRRGGIGQYF. CDR3 nucleotide sequence: TGTGCCAGCAGAAGGCGCGGGGGAATAGGGCAGTACTTC.

The gene calls are TRBV5-6 and TRBJ2-7, with 8 bases aligning to TRBD1. With V trimmed by 4 bases and J by 1 base, 4 bases remained unmatched. Germline loops: CDR1 SGHDT, CDR2 YYEEEE. This CDR3 is built from 14 residues. The CDR3 is CASSLWTGSYEQYF. The CDR3 DNA reads TGTGCCAGCAGCCTTTGGACAGGGTCCTACGAGCAGTACTTC.